This is a list of T cell receptor beta chains from one sample in a study of OX40 agonist ivuxolimab in advanced cancers. TCRdb keeps only in-frame clones here, not all; method: immunoSEQ multiplex PCR. The top ten hold about 55% of the sample, which has tens of thousands of clones, roughly 86% seen once. The sequencing used CD4+ or CD8+ T cells sorted from blood, collected in a trial of the OX40 agonist ivuxolimab. The receptors stem from an adult with an advanced solid tumor such as melanoma, head and neck, liver or kidney cancer. Each CDR3 is given with its conserved first and last residue. D genes are given only for firm matches. Not every row has a clone size; where given, it reads once, few, many or a size class.

length	V	D	size	J	DNA	CDR3
16	TRBV4-1	TRBD2	-	TRBJ2-5	TGCGCCAGCAGCCAACTCAGCGGGGGCCCTCAAGAGACCCAGTACTTC	CASSQLSGGPQETQYF
13	TRBV6-5	-	-	TRBJ1-2	TGTGCCAGCAGTTACGAAGGGGGGAATGGCTACACCTTC	CASSYEGGNGYTF
14	TRBV12-5	TRBD1	-	TRBJ2-1	TGTGCTAGTGGTATGGGACAGTACGACAATGAGCAGTTCTTC	CASGMGQYDNEQFF
14	TRBV5-4	-	-	TRBJ1-5	TGTGCCTACGCATCGGTGGGGGCGAACCAGCCCCAGCATTTT	CAYASVGANQPQHF
14	TRBV7-3	-	few	TRBJ1-3	TGTGCCAGCAGCTTAGATAACTCTGGAAACACCATATATTTT	CASSLDNSGNTIYF
15	TRBV9	-	-	TRBJ1-4	TGTGCCAGCAGCGTAGACGGCTTGGCTAATGAAAAACTGTTTTTT	CASSVDGLANEKLFF
15	TRBV15	-	-	TRBJ1-2	TGTGCCACCAGCAGAGAAGCGGGGAGCGGTTATGGCTACACCTTC	CATSREAGSGYGYTF
13	TRBV27	TRBD1	-	TRBJ1-5	TGTGCCAGCCGAACAGGGGGCAATCAGCCCCAGCATTTT	CASRTGGNQPQHF
14	TRBV7-9	TRBD1	-	TRBJ1-6	TGTGCCAGCAGCGGGACAGGGGGTAATCCACCCCTCCACTTT	CASSGTGGNPPLHF
14	TRBV6-1	TRBD1	-	TRBJ2-7	TGTGCCAGTTCGGAACAGGGGGCCCCCTACGAGCAGTACTTC	CASSEQGAPYEQYF
15	TRBV2	-	-	TRBJ2-1	TGTGCCAGCAGTGACAGGGTGGGTTCAAGGAATGAGCAGTTCTTC	CASSDRVGSRNEQFF
15	TRBV28	TRBD2	-	TRBJ2-1	TGTGCCAGCAGTCTCGGACTAGCGGGGGGGAATGAGCAGTTCTTC	CASSLGLAGGNEQFF
16	TRBV9	TRBD2	-	TRBJ2-7	TGTGCCAGCAGCGCTGGTATGGGGTCGCGCGGGAGCGAGCAGTACTTC	CASSAGMGSRGSEQYF
16	TRBV27	-	-	TRBJ2-1	TGTGCCAGCAGTTTATTTGGCAGGGTAACCTACAATGAGCAGTTCTTC	CASSLFGRVTYNEQFF
13	TRBV7-2	-	-	TRBJ2-1	TGTGCCAGCAGCTTAGATTCTATGGATGAGCAGTTCTTC	CASSLDSMDEQFF
14	TRBV5-1	-	-	TRBJ1-6	TGCGCCAGCAGCTCTACGGGGTTTAATTCACCCCTCCACTTT	CASSSTGFNSPLHF
16	TRBV9	-	-	TRBJ2-2	TGTGCCAGCAGCGAGGACGGGACGAGGGTCACCGGGGAGCTGTTTTTT	CASSEDGTRVTGELFF
11	TRBV7-2	-	-	TRBJ1-4	TGTGCCAGCAGCTTAGGGGTGGAACTGTTTTTT	CASSLGVELFF
14	TRBV27	TRBD1	-	TRBJ1-6	TGTGCCAGCAGTCGACAGGGTGATAATTCACCCCTCCACTTT	CASSRQGDNSPLHF
17	TRBV6-1	-	-	TRBJ1-2	TGTGCCAGCAGTGAAGCGGAATCAGGGTTTAGGGGCTATGGCTACACCTTC	CASSEAESGFRGYGYTF
13	TRBV29-1	-	-	TRBJ1-3	TGCAGCGTAAGACAAAGCTCTGGAAACACCATATATTTT	CSVRQSSGNTIYF
14	TRBV6-6	TRBD1	-	TRBJ1-2	TGTGCCAGCAGTTACTCAGAGGGGGCTTATGGCTACACCTTC	CASSYSEGAYGYTF
14	TRBV28	TRBD1	-	TRBJ2-7	TGTGCCAGCATTAGGACAGGGAAATCCCGCGAGCAGTACTTC	CASIRTGKSREQYF
13	TRBV11-1	-	-	TRBJ2-3	TGTGCCAGCGGCGTGGGGTTTTCAGATACGCAGTATTTT	CASGVGFSDTQYF
14	TRBV28	TRBD1	-	TRBJ1-5	TGTGCCAGCAGCCCGGACAGGGGAAATCAGCCCCAGCATTTT	CASSPDRGNQPQHF
13	TRBV6-5	-	-	TRBJ1-1	TGTGCCAGCAGTTACTCCGGCCGGGGGGAAGCTTTCTTT	CASSYSGRGEAFF
19	TRBV7-2	TRBD2	-	TRBJ2-3	TGTGCCAGCAGCTTAGTTCCCAGCGGGGGGTTATCTAGCACAGATACGCAGTATTTT	CASSLVPSGGLSSTDTQYF
15	TRBV19	-	-	TRBJ2-7	TGTGCCAGTAGTTCTCCTCCTCCTGCGGTTAACGAGCAGTACTTC	CASSSPPPAVNEQYF
16	TRBV11-3	TRBD1	-	TRBJ2-3	TGTGCCAGCAGCTCAAGGACAGGGGTGGGCACAGATACGCAGTATTTT	CASSSRTGVGTDTQYF
17	TRBV25-1	TRBD1	-	TRBJ1-1	TGTGCCAGCAGGGGACAGGCCCCGGTCCTCCATTCCACTGAAGCTTTCTTT	CASRGQAPVLHSTEAFF
17	TRBV4-3	TRBD1	-	TRBJ1-3	TGCGCCAGCAGCCTCACCTTGGGCAGGGGGACCGGAAACACCATATATTTT	CASSLTLGRGTGNTIYF
14	TRBV14	-	-	TRBJ2-3	TGTGCCAGCAGCCAAGGAGGGGCTACAGATACGCAGTATTTT	CASSQGGATDTQYF
15	TRBV7-2	TRBD1	-	TRBJ2-1	TGTGCCAGCAGCACTGACAGGGAGCGCTACAATGAGCAGTTCTTC	CASSTDRERYNEQFF
17	TRBV28	-	once	TRBJ2-7	TGTGCCAGCAGTTTAAGGGCGGTTCAAATAGGGACTCGCGAGCAGTACTTC	CASSLRAVQIGTREQYF
14	TRBV6-5	-	-	TRBJ2-2	TGTGCCAGCAGTTACTCGCCTGGCGCCGGGGAGCTGTTTTTT	CASSYSPGAGELFF
16	TRBV6-4	TRBD2	-	TRBJ2-3	TGTGCCAGCAGGAGGGAAGGTAGCGGGTGGGCAGATACGCAGTATTTT	CASRREGSGWADTQYF
12	TRBV27	-	-	TRBJ2-7	TGTGCCAGCAGTTTACAGGGTTACGAGCAGTACTTC	CASSLQGYEQYF
15	TRBV4-3	TRBD1	once	TRBJ1-6	TGCGCCAGCAGCCATAGGACAGGGTTTAATTCACCCCTCCACTTT	CASSHRTGFNSPLHF
12	TRBV5-1	-	-	TRBJ1-1	TGCGCCAGCAGCTTGGAGACAGGCTCGGCTTTCTTT	CASSLETGSAFF
17	TRBV27	TRBD1	-	TRBJ1-2	TGTGCCAGCAGTTCCGGACAGGCGCCGAATATAAACTATGGCTACACCTTC	CASSSGQAPNINYGYTF
13	TRBV4-1	-	-	TRBJ2-5	TGCGCCAGCAGCCCCGGGACTGAGCCAGCCCAGTACTTC	CASSPGTEPAQYF
14	TRBV4-2	TRBD2	-	TRBJ2-1	TGTGCCAGCAGCCAAGTAGGAGCGGGGGATGAGCAGTTCTTC	CASSQVGAGDEQFF
15	TRBV27	-	-	TRBJ2-2	TGTGCCAGCAGTACCGGGACATTACCCACCGGGGAGCTGTTTTTT	CASSTGTLPTGELFF
15	TRBV9	-	-	TRBJ2-2	TGTGCCAGCAGCGTCCGGAGAGGGTACACCGGGGAGCTGTTTTTT	CASSVRRGYTGELFF
13	TRBV5-4	TRBD1	-	TRBJ2-7	TGTGCCAGCAGGGGACAGGACTCCTACGAGCAGTACTTC	CASRGQDSYEQYF
13	TRBV27	-	once	TRBJ1-1	TGTGCCAGCAGTTTTCAAGAGAACACTGAAGCTTTCTTT	CASSFQENTEAFF
14	TRBV14	-	-	TRBJ2-2	TGTGCCAGCAGCGGAATAGCGAACACCGGGGAGCTGTTTTTT	CASSGIANTGELFF